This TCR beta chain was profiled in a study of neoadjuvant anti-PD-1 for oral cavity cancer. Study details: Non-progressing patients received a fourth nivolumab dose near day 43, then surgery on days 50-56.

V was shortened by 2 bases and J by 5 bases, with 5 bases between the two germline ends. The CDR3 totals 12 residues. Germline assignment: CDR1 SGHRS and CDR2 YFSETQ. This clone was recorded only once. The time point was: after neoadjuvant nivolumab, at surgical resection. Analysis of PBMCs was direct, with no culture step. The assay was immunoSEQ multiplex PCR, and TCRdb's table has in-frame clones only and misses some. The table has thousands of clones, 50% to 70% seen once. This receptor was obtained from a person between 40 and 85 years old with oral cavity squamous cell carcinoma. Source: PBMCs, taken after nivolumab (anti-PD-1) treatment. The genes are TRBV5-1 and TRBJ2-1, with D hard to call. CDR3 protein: CASSLPNNEQFF. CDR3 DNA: TGCGCCAGCAGCTTACCCAACAATGAGCAGTTCTTC.